This T cell receptor (beta chain) was sequenced during a study of blood T cell repertoires in COVID-19. Study context: Whether acute or convalescent, the COVID-19 samples came from the United States, Italy and Spain. The analysed material was cDNA or gDNA that came from T cells, B-cell-depleted T cells, or PBMCs.

The CDR3 spans 16 residues. Trimming cost V 0 bases and J 0 bases, with 10 bases left between them. Germline CDR1 and CDR2: SGHNT and YYREEE (reference sequence). In the authors' methods: Using reference gene primer amplification, nucleated cell counts were estimated. Clones were sequenced by immunoSEQ multiplex PCR, and TCRdb holds only the in-frame ones, with some missing. D and trimming come from the DNA, and the V and J calls and clone size come from that table. Counted here are some 150,000 clones, approximately 84% occurring once; the ten biggest clones make up under 2.5%. The receptor was derived from a man aged 70 or older with acute or convalescent COVID-19. This sequence joins TRBV5-4 and TRBJ2-4, with D tentatively TRBD2 (6 bases). Sequencing was carried out using peripheral blood. The CDR3 sequence: CASSLGGDVAKNIQYF. CDR3 nucleotide sequence: TGTGCCAGCAGCTTGGGGGGGGACGTAGCCAAAAACATTCAGTACTTC.